This note documents a single TCR beta chain sequence. Antigen specificity is unknown. This table comes from immunoSEQ multiplex PCR, and its TCRdb copy is limited to in-frame clones, with some not included. Among approximately 54,000 clones, about 88% were seen once, and the ten largest hold approximately 0.46%. These data come from a study of graft-versus-host responses after intestinal transplantation. Overall study context: Multivisceral, liver-intestinal, or isolated intestinal grafts were transplanted into recipients. Study-wide results and caveats: Within allografts, high graft-versus-host to host-versus-graft clonal ratios were seen among patients with graft-donor T cell macrochimerism. GvH clones detected in recipient marrow included some appearing first in ileum or blood.

The TCR sequence derives from a human donor who was the organ donor for an intestinal transplant. Source: unstimulated CD4+ T cells sorted from spleen or lymph node cells, taken before transplant.

In DNA form, the CDR3 reads TGTGCCTGGAGCCGGAGGGCCTACGAGCAGTACTTC. This sequence encodes CAWSRRAYEQYF. The chain combines TRBV30 with TRBJ2-5; weak D call: TRBD2 (6 bases). The J call could be wrong; TRBJ2-7 is a better fit for the DNA end. The CDR3 consists of 12 residues. Germline loops: CDR1 GTSNPN, CDR2 SVGIG (reference sequence).